Described below is a single T cell receptor beta chain sequence and its context. This CDR3 is also generated by other DNA sequences in the sample. These data belong to a study of blood T cell repertoires in COVID-19. About the research overall: From the United States, Italy and Spain came samples of acute and convalescent COVID-19. T cells, B-cell-depleted T cells, or PBMCs supplied cDNA or gDNA.

Assay: immunoSEQ multiplex PCR; the TCRdb copy retains only in-frame clones and omits some. The data contain some 300,000 clones, around 88% of them singletons. The Seattle patients joined while their infection was active and were tracked longitudinally afterward. The CDR3 runs to 13 residues. Germline V gene sequence: CDR1 MDHEN, CDR2 SYDVKM. V dropped 5 bases and J dropped 4 bases, with 11 bases sitting between them. The sequence came from a woman in her seventies with COVID-19, enrolled during active disease. Source material: peripheral blood. The genes are TRBV28 and TRBJ1-2; possibly TRBD1 for D (6 bases). CDR3 sequence: CASSLTGFYGYTF. As DNA, the CDR3 is TGTGCCAGCAGTCTTACAGGGTTCTATGGCTACACCTTC.